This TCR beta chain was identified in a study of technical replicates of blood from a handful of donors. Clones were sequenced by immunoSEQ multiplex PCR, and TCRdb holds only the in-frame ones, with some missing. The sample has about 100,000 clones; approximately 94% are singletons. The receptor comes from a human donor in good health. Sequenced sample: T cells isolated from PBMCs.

CDR3 DNA sequence: TGTGCCACCAGCAGAGATCGGGGACACAACTACGAGCAGTACTTC. It yields the protein CATSRDRGHNYEQYF. The V gene is TRBV15, the J gene TRBJ2-7, with D possibly matching TRBD1 (6 bases). With 0 bases removed from V and 3 bases from J, the gap between germline ends came to 12 bases. The length of the CDR3 is 15 residues. The V gene's germline CDR1 is LNHNV and CDR2 YYDKDF (reference sequence).